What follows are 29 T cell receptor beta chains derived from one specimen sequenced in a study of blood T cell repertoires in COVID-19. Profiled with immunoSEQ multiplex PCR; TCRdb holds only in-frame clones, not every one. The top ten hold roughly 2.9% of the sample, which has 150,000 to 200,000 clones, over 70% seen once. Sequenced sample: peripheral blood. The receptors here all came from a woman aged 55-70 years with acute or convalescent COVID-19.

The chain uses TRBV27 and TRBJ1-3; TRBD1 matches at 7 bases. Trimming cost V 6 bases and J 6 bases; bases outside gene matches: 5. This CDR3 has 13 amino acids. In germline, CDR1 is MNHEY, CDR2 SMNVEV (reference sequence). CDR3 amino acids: CASRATGLNTIYF. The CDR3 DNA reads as TGTGCCAGCAGAGCGACAGGGTTAAACACCATATATTTT.

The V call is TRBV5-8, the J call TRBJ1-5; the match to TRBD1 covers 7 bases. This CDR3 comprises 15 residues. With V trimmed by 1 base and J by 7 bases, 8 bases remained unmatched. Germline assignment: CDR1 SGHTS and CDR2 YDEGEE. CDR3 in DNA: TGTGCCAGCAGCTTGATACAGGGGAGCGGGCAGCCCCAGCATTTT. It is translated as CASSLIQGSGQPQHF.

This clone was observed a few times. The CDR3 DNA follows: TGTGCCAGCAGTTTTCAGGGCCTTAAGCAGGAGACCCAGTACTTC. It codes for CASSFQGLKQETQYF. This chain uses TRBV27 with TRBJ2-5; possibly TRBD1 for D (5 bases). V gave up 3 bases and J gave up 5 bases, with 16 bases separating them. CDR1 MNHEY and CDR2 SMNVEV come from the germline V gene (reference sequence). The length of the CDR3 is 15 residues.

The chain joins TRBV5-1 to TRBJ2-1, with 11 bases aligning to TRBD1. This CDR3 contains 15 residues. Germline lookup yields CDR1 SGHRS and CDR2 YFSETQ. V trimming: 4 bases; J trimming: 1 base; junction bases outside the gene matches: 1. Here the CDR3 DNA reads TGCGCCAGCAGCGGGACAGGGGGATCCTACAATGAGCAGTTCTTC. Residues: CASSGTGGSYNEQFF.

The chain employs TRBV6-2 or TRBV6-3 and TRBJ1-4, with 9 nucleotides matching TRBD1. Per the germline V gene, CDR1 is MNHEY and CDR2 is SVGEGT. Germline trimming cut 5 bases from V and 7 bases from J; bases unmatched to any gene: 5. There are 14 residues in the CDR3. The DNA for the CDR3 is TGTGCCAGCAGTAACAGGGGGCGAGGTGAAAAACTGTTTTTT. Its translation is CASSNRGRGEKLFF.

This chain's CDR3 is CASSQGLPLRPDTQYF. The DNA for the CDR3 is TGTGCCAGCAGCCAAGGGCTGCCTCTCCGCCCAGATACGCAGTATTTT. This sequence joins TRBV3-1 (or the pseudogene TRBV3-2) and TRBJ2-3; D uncertain. Trimming removed 1 base at V and 4 bases at J, with 15 bases between. CDR3 length equals 16 residues. CDR1 is LGHDT and CDR2 is YNNKEL in the germline V gene (reference sequence).

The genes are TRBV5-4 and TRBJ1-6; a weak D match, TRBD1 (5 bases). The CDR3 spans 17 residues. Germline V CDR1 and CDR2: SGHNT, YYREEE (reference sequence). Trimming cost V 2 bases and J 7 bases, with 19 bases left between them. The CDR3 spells CASSFELGRDLNSPLHF. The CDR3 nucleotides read TGTGCCAGCAGCTTTGAGTTGGGGCGCGATTTGAATTCACCCCTCCACTTT.

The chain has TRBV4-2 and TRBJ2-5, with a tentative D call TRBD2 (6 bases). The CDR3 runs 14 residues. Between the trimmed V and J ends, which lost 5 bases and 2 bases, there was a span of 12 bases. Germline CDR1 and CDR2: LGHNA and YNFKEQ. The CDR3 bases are TGTGCCAGCAGCGAGGTAGCGGTTCAAGAGACCCAGTACTTC. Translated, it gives CASSEVAVQETQYF.

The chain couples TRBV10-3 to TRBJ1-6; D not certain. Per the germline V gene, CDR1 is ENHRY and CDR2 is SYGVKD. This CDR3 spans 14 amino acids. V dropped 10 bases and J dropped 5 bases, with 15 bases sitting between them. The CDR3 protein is CATAREGNNSPLHF. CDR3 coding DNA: TGTGCCACCGCGAGGGAAGGGAATAATTCACCCCTCCACTTT.

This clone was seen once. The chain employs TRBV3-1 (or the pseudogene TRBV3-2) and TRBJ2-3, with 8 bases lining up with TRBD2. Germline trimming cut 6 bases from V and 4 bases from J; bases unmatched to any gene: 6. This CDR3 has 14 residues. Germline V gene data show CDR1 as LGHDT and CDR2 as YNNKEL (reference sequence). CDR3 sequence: CASRVKGLADTQYF. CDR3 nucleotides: TGTGCCAGCAGGGTAAAGGGACTAGCAGATACGCAGTATTTT.

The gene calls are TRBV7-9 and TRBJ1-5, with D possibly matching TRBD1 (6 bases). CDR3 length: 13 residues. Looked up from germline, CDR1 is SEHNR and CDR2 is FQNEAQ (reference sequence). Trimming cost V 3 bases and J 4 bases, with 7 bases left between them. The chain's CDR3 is CASSFQGNQPQHF. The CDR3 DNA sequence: TGTGCCAGCAGCTTCCAGGGGAATCAGCCCCAGCATTTT.

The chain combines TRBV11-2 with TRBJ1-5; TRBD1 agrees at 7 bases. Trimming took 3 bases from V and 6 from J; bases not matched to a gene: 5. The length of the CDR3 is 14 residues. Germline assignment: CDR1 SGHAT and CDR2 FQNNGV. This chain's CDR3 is CASSFDRASQPQHF. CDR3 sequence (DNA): TGTGCCAGCAGCTTTGACAGGGCGAGTCAGCCCCAGCATTTT.

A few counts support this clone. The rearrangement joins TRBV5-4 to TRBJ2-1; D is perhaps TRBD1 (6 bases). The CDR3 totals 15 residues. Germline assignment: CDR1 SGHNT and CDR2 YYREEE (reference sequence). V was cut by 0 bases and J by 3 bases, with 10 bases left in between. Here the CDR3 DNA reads TGTGCCAGCAGCTTGGTTGGGGGCTACTACAATGAGCAGTTCTTC. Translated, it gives CASSLVGGYYNEQFF.

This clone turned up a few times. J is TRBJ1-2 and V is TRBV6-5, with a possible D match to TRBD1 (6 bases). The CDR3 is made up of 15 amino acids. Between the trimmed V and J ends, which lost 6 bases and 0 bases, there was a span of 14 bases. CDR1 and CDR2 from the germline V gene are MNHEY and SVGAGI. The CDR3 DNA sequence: TGTGCCAGCAGCGTAGATGGGGGCTCTAACTATGGCTACACCTTC. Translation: CASSVDGGSNYGYTF.

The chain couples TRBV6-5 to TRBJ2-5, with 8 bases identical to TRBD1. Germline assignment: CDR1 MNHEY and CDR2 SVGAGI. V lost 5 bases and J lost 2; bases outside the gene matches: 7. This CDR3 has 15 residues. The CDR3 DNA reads TGTGCCAGCAGTACGACAGGGGTCGAACAAGAGACCCAGTACTTC. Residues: CASSTTGVEQETQYF.

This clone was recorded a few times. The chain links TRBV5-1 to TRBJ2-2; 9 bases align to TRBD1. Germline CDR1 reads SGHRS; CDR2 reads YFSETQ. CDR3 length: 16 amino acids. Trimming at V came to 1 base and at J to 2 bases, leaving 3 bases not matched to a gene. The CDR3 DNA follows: TGCGCCAGCAGCTTGACGGACAGGGGAAACACCGGGGAGCTGTTTTTT. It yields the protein CASSLTDRGNTGELFF.

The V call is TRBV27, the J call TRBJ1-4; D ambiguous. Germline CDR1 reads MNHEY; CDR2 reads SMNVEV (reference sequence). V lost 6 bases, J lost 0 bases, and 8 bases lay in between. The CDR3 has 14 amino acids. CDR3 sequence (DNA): TGTGCCAGCAGGAGGTTTGCAACTAATGAAAAACTGTTTTTT. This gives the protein CASRRFATNEKLFF. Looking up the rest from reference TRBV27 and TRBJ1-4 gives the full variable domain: EAQVTQNPRYLITVTGKKLTVTCSQNMNHEYMSWYRQDPGLGLRQIYYSMNVEVTDKGDVPEGYKVSRKEKRNFPLILESPSPNQTSLYFCASRRFATNEKLFFGSGTQLSVL.

The CDR3 loop reads CASSSEIAWDRGNEKLFF. The DNA for the CDR3 is TGCGCCAGCAGCTCCGAAATAGCGTGGGACAGGGGAAACGAAAAACTGTTTTTT. J is TRBJ1-4 and V is TRBV5-1; 10 bases align to TRBD1. Germline-derived CDR1 and CDR2 are SGHRS and YFSETQ. The CDR3 runs to 18 residues. J gave up 8 bases and V 3 bases, and 16 bases lay outside the gene matches.

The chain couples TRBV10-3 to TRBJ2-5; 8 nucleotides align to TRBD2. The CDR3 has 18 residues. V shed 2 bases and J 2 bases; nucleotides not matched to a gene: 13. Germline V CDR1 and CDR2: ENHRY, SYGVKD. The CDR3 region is CAISEGEQSGGRQETQYF. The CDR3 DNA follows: TGTGCCATCAGTGAGGGGGAGCAGAGCGGGGGTAGACAAGAGACCCAGTACTTC.

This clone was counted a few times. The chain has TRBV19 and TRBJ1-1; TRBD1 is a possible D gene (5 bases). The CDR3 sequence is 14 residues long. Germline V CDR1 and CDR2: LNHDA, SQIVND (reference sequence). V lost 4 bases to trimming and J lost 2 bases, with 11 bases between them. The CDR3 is CASSNPTDNTEAFF. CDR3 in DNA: TGTGCCAGTAGTAACCCGACAGATAACACTGAAGCTTTCTTT. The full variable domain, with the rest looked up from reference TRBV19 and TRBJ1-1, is DGGITQSPKYLFRKEGQNVTLSCEQNLNHDAMYWYRQDPGQGLRLIYYSQIVNDFQKGDIAEGYSVSREKKESFPLTVTSAQKNPTAFYLCASSNPTDNTEAFFGQGTRLTVV.

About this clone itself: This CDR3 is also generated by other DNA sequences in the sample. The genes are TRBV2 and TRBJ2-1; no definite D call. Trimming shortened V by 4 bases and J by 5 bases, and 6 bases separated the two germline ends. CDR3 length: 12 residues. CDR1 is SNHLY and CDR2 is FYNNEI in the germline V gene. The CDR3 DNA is TGTGCCAGCAGTGGACAAAACAATGAGCAGTTCTTC. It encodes CASSGQNNEQFF. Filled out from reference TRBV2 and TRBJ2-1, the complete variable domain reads EPEVTQTPSHQVTQMGQEVILRCVPISNHLYFYWYRQILGQKVEFLVSFYNNEISEKSEIFDDQFSVERPDGSNFTLKIRSTKLEDSAMYFCASSGQNNEQFFGPGTRLTVL.

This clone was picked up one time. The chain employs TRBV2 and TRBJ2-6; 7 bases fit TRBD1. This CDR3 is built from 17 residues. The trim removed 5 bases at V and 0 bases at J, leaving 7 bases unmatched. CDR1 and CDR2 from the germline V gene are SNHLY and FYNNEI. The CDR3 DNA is TGTGCCAGCAGTACGGACAGGCCTTTCTCTGGGGCCAACGTCCTGACTTTC. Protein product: CASSTDRPFSGANVLTF.

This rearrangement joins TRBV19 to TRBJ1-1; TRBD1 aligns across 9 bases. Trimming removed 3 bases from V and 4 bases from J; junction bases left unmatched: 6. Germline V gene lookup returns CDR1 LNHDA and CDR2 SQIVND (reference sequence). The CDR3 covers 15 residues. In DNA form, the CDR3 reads TGTGCCAGTAGTATTGGGGGACAGGGAGTCACTGAAGCTTTCTTT. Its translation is CASSIGGQGVTEAFF.

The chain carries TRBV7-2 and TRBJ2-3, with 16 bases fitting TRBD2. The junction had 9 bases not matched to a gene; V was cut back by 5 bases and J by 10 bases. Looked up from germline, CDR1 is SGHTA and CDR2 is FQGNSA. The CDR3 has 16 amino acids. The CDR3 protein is CASSPAGLAGGRAQYF. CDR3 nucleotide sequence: TGTGCCAGCAGCCCCGCGGGACTAGCGGGGGGGCGAGCGCAGTATTTT. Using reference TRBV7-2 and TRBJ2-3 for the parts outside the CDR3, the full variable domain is GAGVSQSPSNKVTEKGKDVELRCDPISGHTALYWYRQSLGQGLEFLIYFQGNSAPDKSGLPSDRFSAERTGGSVSTLTIQRTQQEDSAVYLCASSPAGLAGGRAQYFGPGTRLTVL.

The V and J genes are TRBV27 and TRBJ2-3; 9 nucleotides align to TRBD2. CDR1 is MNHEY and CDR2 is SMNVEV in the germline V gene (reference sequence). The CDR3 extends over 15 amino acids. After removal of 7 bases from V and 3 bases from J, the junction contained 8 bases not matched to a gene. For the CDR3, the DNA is TGTGCCAGCACCCGCGGGGGGGAGGTTACAGATACGCAGTATTTT. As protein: CASTRGGEVTDTQYF.

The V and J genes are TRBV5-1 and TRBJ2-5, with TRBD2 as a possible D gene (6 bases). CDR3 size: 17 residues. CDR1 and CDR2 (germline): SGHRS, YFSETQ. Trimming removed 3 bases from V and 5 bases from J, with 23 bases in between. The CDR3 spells CASSSGSGGSLQETQYF. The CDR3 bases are TGCGCCAGCAGCTCGGGCTCTGGGGGGAGCCTCCAGGAGACCCAGTACTTC.

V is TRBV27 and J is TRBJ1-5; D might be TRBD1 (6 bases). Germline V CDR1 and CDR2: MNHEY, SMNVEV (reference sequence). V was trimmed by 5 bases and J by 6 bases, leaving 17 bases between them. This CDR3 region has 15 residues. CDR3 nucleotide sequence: TGTGCCAGCAGTCCAATCACAGGGTCAAGTCAGCCCCAGCATTTT. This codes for CASSPITGSSQPQHF.

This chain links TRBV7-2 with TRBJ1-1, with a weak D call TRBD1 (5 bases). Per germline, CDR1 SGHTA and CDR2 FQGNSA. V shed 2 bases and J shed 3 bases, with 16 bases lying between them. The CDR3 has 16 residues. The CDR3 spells CASSLRVRGTDTEAFF. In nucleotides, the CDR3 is TGTGCCAGCAGCTTACGGGTCCGGGGGACGGACACTGAAGCTTTCTTT.

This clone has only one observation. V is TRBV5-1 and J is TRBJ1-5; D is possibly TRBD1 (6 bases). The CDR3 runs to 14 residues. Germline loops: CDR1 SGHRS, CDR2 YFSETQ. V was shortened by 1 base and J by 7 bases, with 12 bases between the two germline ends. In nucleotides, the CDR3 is TGCGCCAGCAGCTTGACAGGGCTAAAACAGCCCCAGCATTTT. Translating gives CASSLTGLKQPQHF.